The 29 T cell receptor beta chains given below trace back to one sample, sequenced in a study of human T cells and chemical hapten exposure. Time point in this sample: patch test 1, 2 weeks after DPC sensitization. Described treatment: therapeutic diphenylcyclopropenone sensitization with weekly scalp DPC. From whole blood left unfractionated, total RNA was extracted. A single record per CDR3 protein comes from TCRdb applying MiXCR to the RACE reads. The data show 39,000 or so distinct CDR3 sequences, over 3.5% seen once. The sequences come from whole blood, collected in connection with sensitization to the hapten diphenylcyclopropenone (DPC). These receptors were collected from a man in his forties or fifties with alopecia areata. Some clones in this sample may be carry-over from other donors' samples.

Ten or more counts support this clonotype. V usage is TRBV18 and J usage is TRBJ2-7, with D perhaps matching TRBD1 or TRBD2 (5 bases each). This CDR3 region has 13 residues. The V and J ends lost 2 bases and 5 bases respectively, with 10 bases between them. The germline gives CDR1 KGHSH, CDR2 LQKENI. DNA for the CDR3: TGTGCCAGCTCACCAGCAGGGACCGACGAGCAGTACTTC. Translating gives CASSPAGTDEQYF.

The chain is built from TRBV20-1 and TRBJ1-2; 7 nucleotides match TRBD1. Per germline, CDR1 DFQATT and CDR2 SNEGSKA (reference sequence). V shed 3 bases, J shed 1 base, and the junction held 5 bases outside the gene matches. This CDR3 spans 14 amino acids. CDR3 sequence reads: CSASRAGGNYGYTF. The CDR3, as DNA: TGCAGTGCTAGCAGGGCAGGGGGTAACTATGGCTACACCTTC.

This clonotype was recorded a few times. The V gene is TRBV20-1, the J gene TRBJ2-5; 8 bases align to TRBD2. The CDR3 covers 12 residues. Trimming removed 1 base from V and 5 bases from J; junction bases left unmatched: 0. Germline loops: CDR1 DFQATT, CDR2 SNEGSKA (reference sequence). The CDR3 loop is CSARGLAETQYF. CDR3 in DNA: TGCAGTGCTAGAGGACTAGCGGAGACCCAGTACTTC.

This clonotype was counted only a few times. The chain joins TRBV5-4 to TRBJ2-3; D is ambiguous. Germline V lookup: CDR1 SGHNT, CDR2 YYREEE (reference sequence). This CDR3 spans 13 amino acids. V was trimmed by 1 base and J by 0 bases, leaving 3 bases between them. This CDR3 is CASSLLSTDTQYF. CDR3 DNA sequence: TGTGCCAGCAGCTTGCTGAGCACAGATACGCAGTATTTT.

The table lists this clonotype with a few counts. This rearrangement joins TRBV7-2 to TRBJ1-1; maybe TRBD1 (6 bases). Per germline, CDR1 SGHTA and CDR2 FQGNSA. The CDR3 totals 13 residues. The V gene lost 2 bases and the J gene lost 11 bases, with 15 bases spanning the gap. In nucleotides, the CDR3 is TGTGCCAGCAGCTTAAACTTAAGGGGGGAGGCTTTCTTT. Encoded protein: CASSLNLRGEAFF.

This clonotype was counted at least ten times. The chain joins TRBV25-1 to TRBJ1-2; tentatively, D is TRBD1 (6 bases). The V gene's germline CDR1 is MGHDK and CDR2 SYGVNS. This CDR3 contains 12 residues. V was clipped by 7 bases and J by 4 bases, with 10 bases between them. CDR3 in amino acids: CASTTGSYGYTF. The CDR3, as DNA: TGTGCCAGCACAACAGGGAGCTATGGCTACACCTTC.

This clonotype has ten or more counts. V usage is TRBV7-9 and J usage is TRBJ1-1, with 7 bases that match TRBD1. The CDR3 runs 14 residues. Germline values: CDR1 SEHNR, CDR2 FQNEAQ (reference sequence). Trimming cost V 5 bases and J 2 bases; bases outside gene matches: 5. The CDR3 reads CASSGQGGNTEAFF. CDR3 nucleotides: TGTGCCAGCAGCGGGCAGGGGGGCAACACTGAAGCTTTCTTT.

This clonotype has ten or more counts. CDR3 sequence (DNA): TGCAGCGTTGACCTTAGCCTGAACACCGGGGAGCTGTTTTTT. Translation: CSVDLSLNTGELFF. The rearrangement uses TRBV29-1 and TRBJ2-2; D remains unclear. V was trimmed by 3 bases and J by 1 base, leaving 9 bases between them. In germline, CDR1 is SQVTM, CDR2 ANQGSEA. The CDR3 covers 14 residues.

This clonotype was picked up many times. The chain recombines TRBV12-3 or TRBV12-4 with TRBJ2-7; D perhaps matches TRBD2 (5 bases). CDR3 length: 14 amino acids. The V and J ends lost 3 bases and 3 bases respectively, with 12 bases between them. CDR3 protein: CASSFIGGDYEQYF. CDR3 sequence (DNA): TGTGCCAGCAGTTTCATTGGAGGAGACTACGAGCAGTACTTC.

The table lists this clonotype with many counts. The rearrangement uses TRBV12-3 or TRBV12-4 and TRBJ1-1; no clear D. Trimming left V 1 base short and J 0 bases short, with 9 bases between. This CDR3 spans 15 amino acids. CDR3 loop: CASSLEMGMNTEAFF. DNA of the CDR3: TGTGCCAGCAGTTTAGAGATGGGGATGAACACTGAAGCTTTCTTT.

This clonotype was picked up many times. The J gene is TRBJ2-4, the V gene TRBV28; D call uncertain. The V gene lost 2 bases and the J gene lost 0 bases, with 11 bases spanning the gap. This CDR3 contains 16 residues. Germline V gene sequence: CDR1 MDHEN, CDR2 SYDVKM. CDR3 loop: CASSLVGTLAKNIQYF. CDR3 nucleotides: TGTGCCAGCAGTTTAGTCGGAACCTTAGCCAAAAACATTCAGTACTTC.

This clonotype has ten or more counts. The chain combines TRBV7-3 with TRBJ2-6, with D unclear. V shed 2 bases and J shed 0 bases, with 8 bases lying between them. The CDR3 runs 16 residues. Per the germline V gene, CDR1 is SGHTA and CDR2 is FQGTGA. The CDR3 is CASSLVSTSGANVLTF. In nucleotides, the CDR3 is TGTGCCAGCAGCTTAGTTTCTACCTCTGGGGCCAACGTCCTGACTTTC.

In its sample, this clonotype was seen many times. The V and J genes are TRBV20-1 and TRBJ2-1, with D maybe TRBD2 (5 bases). The CDR3 contains 15 residues. Trimming stripped 7 bases from V and 2 bases from J, with 18 bases between. CDR1 and CDR2 (germline): DFQATT, SNEGSKA (reference sequence). The DNA of the CDR3 is TGCAGTGTCAGATTTAGCGCTAGTCCCTACAATGAGCAGTTCTTC. It is translated as CSVRFSASPYNEQFF.

J is TRBJ2-7 and V is TRBV20-1; maybe TRBD2 (5 bases). This CDR3 comprises 14 residues. Per the germline V gene, CDR1 is DFQATT and CDR2 is SNEGSKA (reference sequence). Trimming cost V 4 bases and J 2 bases, with 15 bases left between them. CDR3 coding DNA: TGCAGTGCTACAGATCGGACTCTGACCTACGAGCAGTACTTC. This codes for CSATDRTLTYEQYF.

This clonotype was picked up many times. The chain employs TRBV7-2 and TRBJ2-5, with D perhaps matching TRBD2 (5 bases). The V end was cut by 1 base, the J end by 5 bases, with 11 bases between. This CDR3 contains 14 residues. The germline V gene has CDR1 SGHTA and CDR2 FQGNSA. The CDR3 nucleotides read TGTGCCAGCAGCTTAGGTCGGGATAGGGAGACCCAGTACTTC. Protein: CASSLGRDRETQYF. The full variable domain, in which reference TRBV7-2 and TRBJ2-5 provide the parts outside the CDR3, is GAGVSQSPSNKVTEKGKDVELRCDPISGHTALYWYRQSLGQGLEFLIYFQGNSAPDKSGLPSDRFSAERTGGSVSTLTIQRTQQEDSAVYLCASSLGRDRETQYFGPGTRLLVL.

This clonotype was picked up many times. V usage is TRBV6-6 and J usage is TRBJ1-5; TRBD1 matches 7 bases. The germline gives CDR1 MNHNY, CDR2 SVGAGI (reference sequence). This CDR3 is built from 15 residues. The V gene end was trimmed by 5 bases and the J gene end by 4 bases; junction bases not matched to a gene: 8. The chain's CDR3 is CASSAERQGNQPQHF. The CDR3 bases are TGTGCCAGCAGTGCAGAAAGACAGGGTAATCAGCCCCAGCATTTT.

At least ten counts were recorded for this clonotype. J is TRBJ1-1 and V is TRBV20-1, with D unresolved. The V and J ends lost 0 bases and 6 bases respectively, with 11 bases between them. The CDR3 is 13 amino acids. Germline V CDR1 and CDR2: DFQATT, SNEGSKA (reference sequence). The CDR3 protein is CSARDLGIAEAFF. CDR3 in DNA: TGCAGTGCTAGAGATCTGGGTATCGCTGAAGCTTTCTTT.

This clonotype was detected many times. The rearrangement joins TRBV4-3 to TRBJ2-7; TRBD1 is a possible D gene (5 bases). CDR3 length equals 14 residues. Looked up from germline, CDR1 is LGHNA and CDR2 is YSLEER. The ends were cut back, 4 bases at V and 4 bases at J, with 14 bases in the middle. The CDR3 nucleotides are TGCGCCAGCAGCCGGACGACAGTAGGATACGAGCAGTACTTC. Amino acids: CASSRTTVGYEQYF.

Worth noting for this clonotype: The junction does not match germline at one end; this may be a read error. This chain joins TRBV18 and TRBJ1-1, with D unclear. The length of the CDR3 is 15 residues. Germline CDR1 is KGHSH and CDR2 is LQKENI. The CDR3 reads CASSPPVGLSTEAFF. The CDR3 bases are TGTGCCAGCTCCCCACCCGTCGGGCTGTCGACTGAAGCTTTCTTT.

This clonotype is labeled as medium-sized. The chain links TRBV29-1 to TRBJ1-5, with a weak D call TRBD1 (6 bases). Trimming cost V 5 bases and J 6 bases, with 14 bases left between them. The CDR3 is 13 amino acids. CDR1 and CDR2 (germline): SQVTM, ANQGSEA. CDR3 sequence (DNA): TGCAGCGTTTCGCCAGGGGAGAGTCAGCCCCAGCATTTT. Translation gives CSVSPGESQPQHF.

In its sample, this clonotype was seen many times. The V call is TRBV20-1, the J call TRBJ1-1, with D uncertain. V shed 5 bases and J shed 1 base, with 11 bases lying between them. This CDR3 comprises 13 residues. The germline V gene has CDR1 DFQATT and CDR2 SNEGSKA (reference sequence). CDR3 nucleotide sequence: TGCAGTGCTCCTGAATGGGGGAACACTGAAGCTTTCTTT. Encoded protein: CSAPEWGNTEAFF.

This clonotype has a count of ten or more. The chain joins TRBV4-2 to TRBJ2-7, with D unclear. V was cut by 0 bases and J by 4 bases, with 10 bases left in between. The CDR3 totals 14 residues. Germline assignment: CDR1 LGHNA and CDR2 YNFKEQ. This CDR3 is CASSQDLVGYEQYF. CDR3 nucleotides: TGTGCCAGCAGCCAAGATCTGGTAGGGTACGAGCAGTACTTC.

Many counts were recorded for this clonotype. The J gene is TRBJ2-4, the V gene TRBV28; 8 nucleotides agree with TRBD1. CDR3 size: 14 residues. Germline CDR1 MDHEN, CDR2 SYDVKM. The V segment lost 6 bases and the J segment 1 base; nucleotides outside the gene matches: 2. In DNA, the CDR3 is TGTGCCAGCAGAGGACAGGGTGCCAAAAACATTCAGTACTTC. This codes for CASRGQGAKNIQYF.

This clonotype was picked up many times. The J gene is TRBJ2-1, the V gene TRBV29-1; D call uncertain. Per the germline V gene, CDR1 is SQVTM and CDR2 is ANQGSEA. The CDR3 covers 12 residues. Trimming took off 0 bases at V and 8 bases at J, with 8 bases between the two ends. The CDR3: CSVEEPRDEQFF. CDR3 sequence (DNA): TGCAGCGTTGAAGAGCCCCGCGATGAGCAGTTCTTC.

This clonotype was seen many times. The V and J genes are TRBV20-1 and TRBJ2-3; 7 bases agree with TRBD2. After removal of 0 bases from V and 6 bases from J, the junction contained 6 bases not matched to a gene. Per germline, CDR1 DFQATT and CDR2 SNEGSKA (reference sequence). The CDR3 is 14 residues long. CDR3 DNA: TGCAGTGCTAGAGACGGACTAGTCCAGGATACGCAGTATTTT. Its protein product is CSARDGLVQDTQYF.

Ten or more counts support this clonotype. The chain employs TRBV28 and TRBJ2-5; TRBD1 aligns across 8 bases. V dropped 10 bases and J dropped 2; count of bases not matched to a gene: 15. Germline CDR1 MDHEN, CDR2 SYDVKM. CDR3 length: 16 amino acids. The CDR3: CATTPNQGARQETQYF. Here the CDR3 DNA reads TGTGCCACCACACCTAATCAGGGGGCGAGGCAAGAGACCCAGTACTTC.

A few counts support this clonotype. The rearrangement joins TRBV7-2 to TRBJ1-5, with D unresolved. CDR3 length: 13 amino acids. Trimming pared 10 bases from V and 4 bases from J, leaving 14 bases between. Per germline, CDR1 SGHTA and CDR2 FQGNSA. The CDR3: CATGGGINQPQHF. CDR3 nucleotides: TGTGCCACAGGTGGCGGTATTAATCAGCCCCAGCATTTT.

This clonotype was counted at least ten times. The rearrangement uses TRBV3-1 and TRBJ2-3; either TRBD1 or TRBD2 may supply D (5 bases each). The CDR3 has 17 residues. From germline, CDR1 is LGHDT and CDR2 YNNKEL (reference sequence). The V end was cut by 4 bases, the J end by 5 bases, with 22 bases between. CDR3: CASSPGTGYMKGDTQYF. As DNA, the CDR3 is TGTGCCAGCAGCCCAGGGACGGGATACATGAAGGGAGATACGCAGTATTTT.

This clonotype has at least ten counts. The rearrangement uses TRBV6-5 and TRBJ2-7, with D possibly matching TRBD2 (6 bases). Trimming left V 0 bases short and J 2 bases short, with 11 bases between. The CDR3 consists of 15 residues. CDR1 is MNHEY and CDR2 is SVGAGI in the germline V gene. The CDR3 here is CASSYSLEGTYEQYF. DNA for the CDR3: TGTGCCAGCAGTTACTCTCTGGAGGGAACCTACGAGCAGTACTTC.